The 3 T cell receptor beta chains below all came from one sample that was sequenced in a study of T-cell memory formation after mild COVID-19. TCRdb analysed the 5' RACE reads with MiXCR anew, one entry per CDR3 protein. The data show more than 100,000 distinct CDR3 sequences, 5% to 6.5% seen once. Sequencing used PBMCs or a T cell subset sorted from them (not recorded which). These receptors all stem from an adult woman who had mild COVID-19 (a few samples of this study predate the infection). Cell type and time point are not known.

Ten or more counts support this clonotype. DNA for the CDR3: TGCGCCAGCAGCTCCCCTCCTTACAATGAGCAGTTCTTC. Amino acid sequence: CASSSPPYNEQFF. The chain joins TRBV5-1 to TRBJ2-1, with D unclear. V lost 3 bases to trimming and J lost 4 bases, with 8 bases between them. Germline assignment: CDR1 SGHRS and CDR2 YFSETQ. The CDR3 is made up of 13 amino acids.

This clonotype showed up many times. This chain joins TRBV20-1 and TRBJ2-3; D possibly corresponds to TRBD1 (6 bases). The CDR3 spans 15 residues. V dropped 0 bases and J dropped 2 bases, with 12 bases sitting between them. Germline assignment: CDR1 DFQATT and CDR2 SNEGSKA (reference sequence). CDR3 protein: CSARDRRQATDTQYF. The CDR3 coding sequence is TGCAGTGCTAGAGATCGGAGACAGGCCACAGATACGCAGTATTTT.

This clonotype was seen ten or more times. This chain uses TRBV2 with TRBJ1-1; a possible D gene is TRBD1 (5 bases). Germline values: CDR1 SNHLY, CDR2 FYNNEI. Trimming cost V 8 bases and J 5 bases, with 24 bases left between them. The CDR3 contains 16 residues. The DNA of the CDR3 is TGTGCCAGCTATGCGGCCAGGGATGAGGGTAATACTGAAGCTTTCTTT. Amino acids: CASYAARDEGNTEAFF.